Following are 5 T cell receptor beta chains from one sample sequenced in a study of human T cells and chemical hapten exposure. TCRdb re-called the RACE reads with MiXCR, one entry per CDR3 protein. The top ten clones hold 6% to 8% of a sample with 150,000 to 200,000 distinct CDR3 sequences, more than 20% of them seen once. As to time point: patch test 1, 2 weeks after DPC sensitization. Sample treatment: therapeutic diphenylcyclopropenone sensitization with weekly scalp DPC. Sequenced here: whole blood, sampled in connection with sensitization to the hapten diphenylcyclopropenone (DPC). The receptor set was obtained from a woman in her forties or fifties with alopecia areata. Some clones in this sample may be carry-over from other donors' samples.

This sequence joins TRBV3-1 and TRBJ1-5; D not certain. V shed 5 bases and J shed 0 bases, with 11 bases lying between them. This CDR3 has 15 residues. In germline, CDR1 is LGHDT, CDR2 YNNKEL (reference sequence). CDR3 protein: CASSKGIYSNQPQHF. DNA of the CDR3: TGTGCCAGCAGCAAAGGAATTTATAGCAATCAGCCCCAGCATTTT.

J is TRBJ2-7 and V is TRBV21-1; TRBD2 reflects the table's D call only, with no check against the DNA. TRBV21-1 is recorded as a pseudogene. This CDR3 is built from 18 residues. The DNA for the CDR3 is TGTGCCAGCAGCAAACAGAGGGGGAAAGAGGAGCGGGACTACGAGCAGTACTTC. Its translation is CASSKQRGKEERDYEQYF.

This clonotype was counted a few times. The gene calls are TRBV29-1 and TRBJ2-7, with TRBD2 as a possible D gene (6 bases). Looked up from germline, CDR1 is SQVTM and CDR2 is ANQGSEA. The CDR3 has 14 residues. V dropped 4 bases and J dropped 7 bases, with 20 bases sitting between them. DNA for the CDR3: TGCAGCGTTGTGGGACTGCACGGCGCGGGGGAGCAGTACTTC. Its protein product is CSVVGLHGAGEQYF.

This clonotype was counted a few times. The genes are TRBV24-1 and TRBJ2-3; no reliable D call. The length of the CDR3 is 12 residues. CDR1 KGHDR and CDR2 SFDVKD come from the germline V gene. V was pared by 5 bases and J by 2 bases, with 4 bases between. The CDR3 region is CATSAITDTQYF. In nucleotides, the CDR3 is TGTGCCACCAGTGCGATCACAGATACGCAGTATTTT.

This clonotype has ten or more counts. This sequence joins TRBV5-6 and TRBJ2-3; 10 positions agree with TRBD2. V lost 4 bases, J lost 6 bases, and 11 bases stayed unmatched. The germline CDR1 and CDR2 sequences are SGHDT and YYEEEE. The CDR3 runs to 16 residues. CDR3 sequence reads: CASSAILAGAWDTQYF. CDR3 in DNA: TGTGCCAGCAGCGCGATTCTAGCGGGAGCGTGGGATACGCAGTATTTT.